These T cell receptor beta chains were read from a single sample in a study of cytomegalovirus exposure and HLA in healthy donors. TCRdb keeps only in-frame clones here, not all; method: immunoSEQ multiplex PCR. The repertoire consists of tens of thousands of clones, with roughly three quarters occurring once and the leading ten covering around a fifth. Sequenced sample: PBMCs. The receptors shown here come from a woman between 40 and 55 years old in good health and CMV-seropositive. Each CDR3 is given with its conserved first and last residue. The D gene is left open where the match is weak. Clone sizes are given selectively: once, few, many, or a class where the clone is expanded.

J gene: TRBJ2-3; D gene: NA; clone size: NA; V gene: TRBV5-6; CDR3 DNA: TGTGCCAGCAGCCAGACCAAGGTCAGGGTGGGAGATACGCAGTATTTT; CDR3 protein: CASSQTKVRVGDTQYF
J gene: TRBJ2-5; D gene: TRBD2; clone size: NA; V gene: TRBV15; CDR3 DNA: TGTGCCACCAGCTTCCCTAGCGGGCAAGAGACCCAGTACTTC; CDR3 protein: CATSFPSGQETQYF
J gene: TRBJ1-2; D gene: TRBD1; clone size: NA; V gene: TRBV27; CDR3 DNA: TGTGCCAGCAGTTTAGAGCAGGGGGCTAACTATGGCTACACCTTC; CDR3 protein: CASSLEQGANYGYTF
J gene: TRBJ1-1; D gene: NA; clone size: few; V gene: TRBV5-1; CDR3 DNA: TGCGCCAGCAGCCGGGGGGACGCGACTACTGAAGCTTTCTTT; CDR3 protein: CASSRGDATTEAFF
J gene: TRBJ1-5; D gene: NA; clone size: NA; V gene: TRBV29-1; CDR3 DNA: TGCAGCGTTAGCTATGCGGGGACCGGGGACAATCAGCCCCAGCATTTT; CDR3 protein: CSVSYAGTGDNQPQHF
J gene: TRBJ2-1; D gene: TRBD2; clone size: NA; V gene: TRBV7-9; CDR3 DNA: TGTGCCAGCAGCCTACTAGCGGGAGGTGCCAATGAGCAGTTCTTC; CDR3 protein: CASSLLAGGANEQFF
J gene: TRBJ1-2; D gene: NA; clone size: NA; V gene: TRBV27; CDR3 DNA: TGTGCCAGCAGGGGTGACAGCGACTATGGCTACACCTTC; CDR3 protein: CASRGDSDYGYTF
J gene: TRBJ2-3; D gene: TRBD2; clone size: NA; V gene: TRBV18; CDR3 DNA: TGTGCCAGCTCACCTACTAGCGGAATCACAGATACGCAGTATTTT; CDR3 protein: CASSPTSGITDTQYF
J gene: TRBJ1-1; D gene: NA; clone size: NA; V gene: TRBV27; CDR3 DNA: TGTGCCAGCAGTTTAAAAACCCGGACTGAAGCTTTCTTT; CDR3 protein: CASSLKTRTEAFF
J gene: TRBJ2-7; D gene: NA; clone size: NA; V gene: TRBV6-5; CDR3 DNA: TGTGCCAGCACCCACTATCACTCCTACGAGCAGTACTTC; CDR3 protein: CASTHYHSYEQYF
J gene: TRBJ2-1; D gene: TRBD1; clone size: NA; V gene: TRBV27; CDR3 DNA: TGTGCCAGCAGTCCGGGACAGGGTGACAATGAGCAGTTCTTC; CDR3 protein: CASSPGQGDNEQFF
J gene: TRBJ2-1; D gene: NA; clone size: NA; V gene: TRBV28; CDR3 DNA: TGTGCCAGCAGAGGGTACAGGGCTTACAATGAGCAGTTCTTC; CDR3 protein: CASRGYRAYNEQFF
J gene: TRBJ1-1; D gene: NA; clone size: NA; V gene: TRBV7-6; CDR3 DNA: TGTGCCAGCAGCTCGGGTTCGAACACTGAAGCTTTCTTT; CDR3 protein: CASSSGSNTEAFF
J gene: TRBJ2-1; D gene: NA; clone size: few; V gene: TRBV13; CDR3 DNA: TGTGCCAGCAGCTTAAACTATGAGCAGTTCTTC; CDR3 protein: CASSLNYEQFF
J gene: TRBJ2-3; D gene: NA; clone size: NA; V gene: TRBV29-1; CDR3 DNA: TGCAGCGGGTTGGGGCGGTTTAGCACAGATACGCAGTATTTT; CDR3 protein: CSGLGRFSTDTQYF
J gene: TRBJ1-4; D gene: NA; clone size: NA; V gene: TRBV7-3; CDR3 DNA: TGTGCCAGCAGCTCACAAGCAGGGGTGGGCGATGAAAAACTGTTTTTT; CDR3 protein: CASSSQAGVGDEKLFF
J gene: TRBJ2-1; D gene: TRBD2; clone size: NA; V gene: TRBV25-1; CDR3 DNA: TGTGCCAGCAGTTCCCAAGCGGGGGGTAATGAGCAGTTCTTC; CDR3 protein: CASSSQAGGNEQFF
J gene: TRBJ1-2; D gene: TRBD1; clone size: NA; V gene: TRBV10-1; CDR3 DNA: TGCGCCAGCAGTGAGGAGACAGGGGTTGGCGACTATGGCTACACCTTC; CDR3 protein: CASSEETGVGDYGYTF
J gene: TRBJ2-2; D gene: NA; clone size: NA; V gene: TRBV29-1; CDR3 DNA: TGCAGCGTTGAGGTCGGCGGGAAGGGCACCGGGGAGCTGTTTTTT; CDR3 protein: CSVEVGGKGTGELFF
J gene: TRBJ1-4; D gene: TRBD1; clone size: NA; V gene: TRBV5-4; CDR3 DNA: TGTGCCAGCAGCTACAGGACAGGCTCTAATGAAAAACTGTTTTTT; CDR3 protein: CASSYRTGSNEKLFF
J gene: TRBJ1-4; D gene: NA; clone size: NA; V gene: TRBV7-9; CDR3 DNA: TGTGCCAGCAGCCTCGACGGACTGTACGGAAAACTGTTTTTT; CDR3 protein: CASSLDGLYGKLFF
J gene: TRBJ1-5; D gene: NA; clone size: NA; V gene: TRBV6-1; CDR3 DNA: TGTGCCAGCAGTGAATCTGTGACAGGCAGCAATCAGCCCCAGCATTTT; CDR3 protein: CASSESVTGSNQPQHF
J gene: TRBJ1-1; D gene: TRBD1; clone size: NA; V gene: TRBV25-1; CDR3 DNA: TGTGCCAGCAGTGAATATGGACAGGGGAACACTGAAGCTTTCTTT; CDR3 protein: CASSEYGQGNTEAFF
J gene: TRBJ2-3; D gene: TRBD1; clone size: NA; V gene: TRBV11-3; CDR3 DNA: TGTGCCAGCAGCTTAGATCCCGGACAGGGCACAGATACGCAGTATTTT; CDR3 protein: CASSLDPGQGTDTQYF
J gene: TRBJ1-2; D gene: TRBD1; clone size: NA; V gene: TRBV25-1; CDR3 DNA: TGTGCCAGCAGGGAGACAGGGGGCAATGGCTACACCTTC; CDR3 protein: CASRETGGNGYTF
J gene: TRBJ1-5; D gene: NA; clone size: NA; V gene: TRBV2; CDR3 DNA: TGTGCCAGCAGAACCGGGACATATAGCAATCAGCCCCAGCATTTT; CDR3 protein: CASRTGTYSNQPQHF
J gene: TRBJ2-7; D gene: NA; clone size: NA; V gene: TRBV7-2; CDR3 DNA: TGTGCCAGCAGCTTAGATGGCGGTCCCTACGAGCAGTACTTC; CDR3 protein: CASSLDGGPYEQYF
J gene: TRBJ1-2; D gene: TRBD1; clone size: NA; V gene: TRBV15; CDR3 DNA: TGTGCCACCAGCGCCTCCGGACAGGGAATCTATGGCTACACCTTC; CDR3 protein: CATSASGQGIYGYTF
J gene: TRBJ2-7; D gene: NA; clone size: once; V gene: TRBV7-8; CDR3 DNA: TGTGCCAGCAGCTCCAGATCGGGCGGGTACCCCTACGAGCAGTACTTC; CDR3 protein: CASSSRSGGYPYEQYF
J gene: TRBJ2-3; D gene: NA; clone size: NA; V gene: TRBV18; CDR3 DNA: TGTGCCAGCTCACCACCGGAGTCAGATACGCAGTATTTT; CDR3 protein: CASSPPESDTQYF
J gene: TRBJ2-1; D gene: TRBD2; clone size: NA; V gene: TRBV10-3; CDR3 DNA: TGTGCCATCAGGCGGGAGTCCGGCAATGAGCAGTTCTTC; CDR3 protein: CAIRRESGNEQFF
J gene: TRBJ1-6; D gene: TRBD1; clone size: NA; V gene: TRBV7-8; CDR3 DNA: TGTGCCAGCAGCATTTTTGACCCGGGACAGGGTGTAGGTTCACCCCTCCACTTT; CDR3 protein: CASSIFDPGQGVGSPLHF
J gene: TRBJ2-5; D gene: TRBD1; clone size: NA; V gene: TRBV18; CDR3 DNA: TGTGCCAGCTCATTTGGACAGGGTCAAGAGACCCAGTACTTC; CDR3 protein: CASSFGQGQETQYF
J gene: TRBJ2-3; D gene: TRBD2; clone size: NA; V gene: TRBV5-1; CDR3 DNA: TGCGCCAGCAGCGCCAGGGGGGTTTCTCCGGGACTAGCGGTACGATCAGATACGCAGTATTTT; CDR3 protein: CASSARGVSPGLAVRSDTQYF
J gene: TRBJ2-5; D gene: NA; clone size: once; V gene: TRBV7-9; CDR3 DNA: TGTGCCAGCAGCCCAAGACAGCAAGAGACCCAGTACTTC; CDR3 protein: CASSPRQQETQYF
J gene: TRBJ2-1; D gene: TRBD2; clone size: NA; V gene: TRBV7-9; CDR3 DNA: TGTGCCAGCAGCTTTGGACTAGCGGGGGCTAGCTCCTACAATGAGCAGTTCTTC; CDR3 protein: CASSFGLAGASSYNEQFF
J gene: TRBJ2-7; D gene: TRBD1; clone size: NA; V gene: TRBV28; CDR3 DNA: TGTGCCAGCCGAAGCCCGGGACAGGGGACCTACGAGCAGTACTTC; CDR3 protein: CASRSPGQGTYEQYF
J gene: TRBJ2-1; D gene: NA; clone size: NA; V gene: TRBV4-1; CDR3 DNA: TGCGCCAGCAGCCAGGCGGACAATGAGCAGTTCTTC; CDR3 protein: CASSQADNEQFF
J gene: TRBJ2-7; D gene: TRBD2; clone size: NA; V gene: TRBV4-2; CDR3 DNA: TGTGCCAGCAGCCAAGATGGGACTAGCGGGAGTTACGAGCAGTACTTC; CDR3 protein: CASSQDGTSGSYEQYF
J gene: TRBJ2-5; D gene: TRBD2; clone size: few; V gene: TRBV6-5; CDR3 DNA: TGTGCCAGCAGGACTAGCGGGGGCCTCGAGACCCAGTACTTC; CDR3 protein: CASRTSGGLETQYF
J gene: TRBJ1-4; D gene: TRBD1; clone size: NA; V gene: TRBV6-5; CDR3 DNA: TGTGCCAGCAGCGGGACAGGGATAGGAGAAAAACTGTTTTTT; CDR3 protein: CASSGTGIGEKLFF
J gene: TRBJ2-2; D gene: TRBD2; clone size: NA; V gene: TRBV5-6; CDR3 DNA: TGTGCCAGCAGCTTGGTAGGGACTACGAACACCGGGGAGCTGTTTTTT; CDR3 protein: CASSLVGTTNTGELFF
J gene: TRBJ2-1; D gene: NA; clone size: once; V gene: TRBV19; CDR3 DNA: TGTGCCAGTAGTATTAGAGAATACAATGAGCAGTTCTTC; CDR3 protein: CASSIREYNEQFF